This T cell receptor (beta chain) was observed in a study of blood T cell repertoires in COVID-19. On the study more broadly: The United States, Italy and Spain were the sources of the acute and convalescent COVID-19 samples. Sources were T cells, B-cell-depleted T cells, or PBMCs; the material itself was cDNA or gDNA.

Those who participated ranged in age from 18 to 89 years and resided in 20 to 25 US areas. Symptom resolution, clearance, or two negative PCRs marked donors in Cohort 3 as recovered. Sequenced by immunoSEQ multiplex PCR; TCRdb stores in-frame clones only, minus some. Here the sample spans over 200,000 clones, more than 85% being singletons. Sequencing was done on a sample of PBMCs or T cells enriched from blood (not recorded which). This TCR was recovered from a middle-aged man who had recovered from COVID-19.

CDR3 bases: TGTGCCAGCAGCGCTAGGACAGGGGGCTCTGAGACCCAGTACTTC. Protein: CASSARTGGSETQYF. The chain couples TRBV11-2 to TRBJ2-5; 11 positions match TRBD1. The V gene end was trimmed by 5 bases and the J gene end by 5 bases; junction bases not matched to a gene: 7. CDR3 length: 15 amino acids. Germline CDR1 SGHAT, CDR2 FQNNGV. The full variable domain, with the rest looked up from reference TRBV11-2 and TRBJ2-5, is EAGVAQSPRYKIIEKRQSVAFWCNPISGHATLYWYQQILGQGPKLLIQFQNNGVVDDSQLPKDRFSAERLKGVDSTLKIQPAKLEDSAVYLCASSARTGGSETQYFGPGTRLLVL.